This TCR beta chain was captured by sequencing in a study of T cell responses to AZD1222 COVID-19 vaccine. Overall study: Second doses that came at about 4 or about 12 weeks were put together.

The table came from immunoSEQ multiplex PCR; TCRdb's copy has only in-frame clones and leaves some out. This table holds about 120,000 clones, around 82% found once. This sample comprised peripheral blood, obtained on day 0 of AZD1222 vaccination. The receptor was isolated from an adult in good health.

The CDR3 coding sequence is TGTGCCAGTAGTATAGAAGGGGCACCCGAGAACTACACCTTC. It encodes CASSIEGAPENYTF. This sequence joins TRBV19 and TRBJ1-2; D may be TRBD1 (5 bases). V lost 0 bases to trimming and J lost 10 bases, with 15 bases between them. The CDR3 sequence is 14 residues long. CDR1 and CDR2 (germline): LNHDA, SQIVND (reference sequence).